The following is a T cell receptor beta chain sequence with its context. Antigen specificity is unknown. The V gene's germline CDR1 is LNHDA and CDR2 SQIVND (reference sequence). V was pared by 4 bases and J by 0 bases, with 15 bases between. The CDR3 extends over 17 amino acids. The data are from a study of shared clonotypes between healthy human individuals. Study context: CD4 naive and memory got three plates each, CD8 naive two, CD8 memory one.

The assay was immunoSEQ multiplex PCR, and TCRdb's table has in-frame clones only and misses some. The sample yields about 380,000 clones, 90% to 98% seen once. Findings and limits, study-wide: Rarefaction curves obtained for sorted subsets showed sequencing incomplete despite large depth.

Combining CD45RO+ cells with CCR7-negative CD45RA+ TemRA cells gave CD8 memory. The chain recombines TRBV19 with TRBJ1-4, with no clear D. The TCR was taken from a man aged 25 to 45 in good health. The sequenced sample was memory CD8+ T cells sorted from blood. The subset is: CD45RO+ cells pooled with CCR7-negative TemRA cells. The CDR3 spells CASSRRAMGSTNEKLFF. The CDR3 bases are TGTGCCAGTAGTAGACGTGCCATGGGATCAACTAATGAAAAACTGTTTTTT. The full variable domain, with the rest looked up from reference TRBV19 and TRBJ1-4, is DGGITQSPKYLFRKEGQNVTLSCEQNLNHDAMYWYRQDPGQGLRLIYYSQIVNDFQKGDIAEGYSVSREKKESFPLTVTSAQKNPTAFYLCASSRRAMGSTNEKLFFGSGTQLSVL.